This T cell receptor (beta chain) derives from a study of memory CD4+ T cells and cytomegalovirus serostatus. The sort gate was single viable CD3+CD4+CD8-CD45RO+ cells for memory CD4+ T cells. Study findings and constraints: Repertoires predicted CMV serostatus with median bootstrapped AUC of 0.95.

Generated by immunoSEQ multiplex PCR, the TCRdb table keeps only in-frame clones and is missing some. The table lists about 41,000 clones, 79% of them singletons. Of note for this clone: The target antigen is unknown. One junction end does not reproduce the germline sequence, and a read error may be involved.

The CDR3 is 17 amino acids. Germline lookup yields CDR1 SSHAT and CDR2 FNYEAQ (reference sequence). The chain couples TRBV7-7 to TRBJ1-2; D is undetermined. The receptor was derived from an adult in good health and CMV-seronegative. The sequencing sample was made of memory CD4+ T cells from blood. In nucleotides, the CDR3 is TGTGCTAGCAGCCATCGTTTGATTCGGTGGGCGAACTATGGCTACACCTTC. This codes for CASSHRLIRWANYGYTF.